These 3 T cell receptor beta chains came from one sample sequenced in a study of shared clonotypes between healthy human individuals. TCRdb keeps only in-frame clones here, not all; method: immunoSEQ multiplex PCR. This table holds about 1 million clones, about 74% found once. What was sequenced was memory CD4+ T cells sorted from blood. Subset here: CD45RA-negative fraction. These TCRs come from a man younger than 35 in good health.

The genes are TRBV27 and TRBJ2-5; D is uncertain. The ends were cut back, 5 bases at V and 5 bases at J, with 12 bases in the middle. Germline V lookup: CDR1 MNHEY, CDR2 SMNVEV (reference sequence). The length of the CDR3 is 13 residues. The CDR3 bases are TGTGCCAGCAGTCCGGAGCCTCGGGAGACCCAGTACTTC. It yields the protein CASSPEPRETQYF.

This clone has a handful of counts. CDR3 loop: CASSREGYGYTF. Written as DNA, the CDR3 is TGTGCCAGCAGCCGCGAGGGGTATGGCTACACCTTC. The chain is built from TRBV5-6 and TRBJ1-2; tentatively, D is TRBD1 (5 bases). Trimming pared 4 bases from V and 5 bases from J, leaving 9 bases between. The germline gives CDR1 SGHDT, CDR2 YYEEEE. This CDR3 is 12 amino acids long.

The CDR3 DNA is TGTGCCAGCAGCCCGGGACAGCTTAAATTTACTAACTATGGCTACACCTTC. Protein product: CASSPGQLKFTNYGYTF. This sequence joins TRBV14 and TRBJ1-2; TRBD1 matches 7 bases. The CDR3 is 17 residues long. Germline trimming cut 4 bases from V and 0 bases from J; bases unmatched to any gene: 11. Germline V gives CDR1 SGHDN, CDR2 FVKESK.